This T cell receptor beta chain was documented in a study of T cells expressing NK-cell markers. From germline, CDR1 is KGHDR and CDR2 SFDVKD. The CDR3 sequence is 11 residues long. Using the 5' RACE reads, TCRdb records one entry per CDR3 protein without DNA. Recorded here are some 150,000 distinct CDR3 sequences; the top ten clones represent 37%. Sequenced material: blood T cells: a sorted CD56 or NKG2C T cell subset, CD4+ or CD8+ T cells, or bulk PBMC T cells (not recorded which). The sequence was collected from a woman in her forties or fifties in good health. This chain connects TRBV24-1 to TRBJ1-2. CDR3 loop: CATSDLRGYTF.